The 10 T cell receptor beta chains in this list originate from one sample, sequenced in a study of cytomegalovirus exposure and HLA in healthy donors. Using immunoSEQ multiplex PCR, the repertoire was profiled, and TCRdb retains in-frame clones only, with some absent. The sample lists some 98,000 clones, about 90% occurring once. Sequenced input: PBMCs. The receptors shown here come from a man younger than 35 in good health and CMV-seropositive.

V is TRBV5-4 and J is TRBJ1-2; possibly TRBD1 for D (5 bases). In germline, CDR1 is SGHNT, CDR2 YYREEE (reference sequence). CDR3 length equals 15 residues. V shed 0 bases and J shed 7 bases, with 16 bases lying between them. Here the CDR3 DNA reads TGTGCCAGCAGCTTGGGGGATTGGGGGGGTGGTGGCTACACCTTC. Its translation: CASSLGDWGGGGYTF.

This clone was detected once. The chain couples TRBV4-3 to TRBJ2-1, with D tentatively TRBD2 (6 bases). This CDR3 comprises 17 residues. CDR1 LGHNA and CDR2 YSLEER come from the germline V gene. V gave up 0 bases and J gave up 4 bases, with 16 bases separating them. For the CDR3, the DNA is TGCGCCAGCAGCCAAGATCTTTCGGGGGAGGTATACAATGAGCAGTTCTTC. Encoded protein: CASSQDLSGEVYNEQFF.

The CDR3 nucleotides read TGTGCCAGCAGCTTAGTGACCGGGACAGGGGTTGGCGAGCAGTACTTC. Translated, it gives CASSLVTGTGVGEQYF. The chain employs TRBV7-7 and TRBJ2-7; 10 nucleotides align to TRBD1. CDR1 is SSHAT, CDR2 FNYEAQ, per germline (reference sequence). The V gene end was trimmed by 1 base and the J gene end by 6 bases; junction bases not matched to a gene: 9. The CDR3 totals 16 residues.

The J gene is TRBJ2-2, the V gene TRBV4-1; TRBD2 matches at 12 bases. The CDR3 is 17 residues long. Germline lookup yields CDR1 MGHRA and CDR2 YSYEKL. The J segment lost 2 bases and the V segment lost 1 base, leaving 2 bases of the junction unmatched. The CDR3: CASSQGLAGVNTGELFF. The CDR3 DNA follows: TGCGCCAGCAGCCAAGGACTAGCGGGGGTTAACACCGGGGAGCTGTTTTTT.

This clone was recorded only once. The V gene is TRBV27, the J gene TRBJ1-5; 7 positions agree with TRBD1. This CDR3 has 15 amino acids. V was clipped by 6 bases and J by 3 bases; unmatched bases: 8. The germline V gene has CDR1 MNHEY and CDR2 SMNVEV (reference sequence). The CDR3 region has the DNA TGTGCCAGCAGAAGTGGAGGGGGCATCAATCAGCCCCAGCATTTT. It translates to CASRSGGGINQPQHF.

This clone showed up just once. The chain links TRBV19 to TRBJ1-5; 9 bases line up with TRBD1. V trimming: 6 bases; J trimming: 8 bases; junction bases outside the gene matches: 5. Germline V gene lookup returns CDR1 LNHDA and CDR2 SQIVND (reference sequence). This CDR3 is 13 amino acids long. The CDR3: CASSQQGAKPQHF. Here the CDR3 DNA reads TGTGCCAGTAGCCAACAGGGGGCTAAGCCCCAGCATTTT.

J is TRBJ2-5 and V is TRBV4-3; 12 bases agree with TRBD2. The germline CDR1 and CDR2 sequences are LGHNA and YSLEER. V dropped 1 base and J dropped 5; count of bases not matched to a gene: 20. The CDR3 is 21 residues long. CDR3 residues: CASSQGPLSNGLAGLWETQYF. CDR3 sequence (DNA): TGCGCCAGCAGCCAAGGGCCCCTATCGAACGGACTAGCGGGGTTGTGGGAGACCCAGTACTTC.

The rearrangement joins TRBV18 to TRBJ2-3; no reliable D call. The CDR3 has 12 amino acids. V was cut by 5 bases and J by 2 bases, with 5 bases left in between. Germline CDR1 is KGHSH and CDR2 is LQKENI. The CDR3 bases are TGTGCCAGCTCAGACAACACAGATACGCAGTATTTT. It yields the protein CASSDNTDTQYF.

The chain has TRBV2 and TRBJ2-7, with D hard to call. CDR3 length equals 16 residues. CDR1 is SNHLY and CDR2 is FYNNEI in the germline V gene. V dropped 3 bases and J dropped 3 bases, with 18 bases sitting between them. The CDR3 DNA reads TGTGCCAGCAGTGATCCTCAGGCTCGTCGTGGCTACGAGCAGTACTTC. Its translation: CASSDPQARRGYEQYF.

The V call is TRBV4-1, the J call TRBJ2-7, with 10 nucleotides matching TRBD2. Germline CDR1 and CDR2: MGHRA and YSYEKL. This CDR3 contains 16 residues. V lost 1 base, J lost 1 base, and 4 bases stayed unmatched. The chain's CDR3 is CASSQVLAGESYEQYF. The CDR3 bases are TGCGCCAGCAGCCAAGTCCTAGCGGGAGAATCCTACGAGCAGTACTTC.